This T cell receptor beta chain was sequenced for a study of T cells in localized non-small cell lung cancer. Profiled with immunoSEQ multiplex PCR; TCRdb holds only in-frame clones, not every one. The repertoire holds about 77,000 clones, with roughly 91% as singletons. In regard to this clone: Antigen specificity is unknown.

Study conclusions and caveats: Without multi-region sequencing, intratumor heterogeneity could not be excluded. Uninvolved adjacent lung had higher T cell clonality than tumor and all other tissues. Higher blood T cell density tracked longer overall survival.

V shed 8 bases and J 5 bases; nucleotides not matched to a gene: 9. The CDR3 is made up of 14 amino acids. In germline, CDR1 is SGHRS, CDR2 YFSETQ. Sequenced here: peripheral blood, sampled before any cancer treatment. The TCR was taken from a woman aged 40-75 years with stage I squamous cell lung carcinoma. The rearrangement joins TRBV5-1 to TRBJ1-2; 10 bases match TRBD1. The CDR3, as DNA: TGCGCCAGTACCCACGGGACAGGGGAGTATGGCTACACCTTC. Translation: CASTHGTGEYGYTF.